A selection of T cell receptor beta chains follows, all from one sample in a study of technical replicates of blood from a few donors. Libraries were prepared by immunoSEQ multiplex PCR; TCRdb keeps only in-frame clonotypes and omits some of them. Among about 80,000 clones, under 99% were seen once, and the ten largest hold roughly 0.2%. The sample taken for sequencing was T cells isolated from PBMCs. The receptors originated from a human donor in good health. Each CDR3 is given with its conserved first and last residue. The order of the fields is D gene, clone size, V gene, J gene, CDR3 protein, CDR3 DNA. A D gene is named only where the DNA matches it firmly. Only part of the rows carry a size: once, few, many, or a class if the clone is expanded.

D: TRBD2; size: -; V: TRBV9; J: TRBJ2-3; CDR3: CASSVGHSLAGVTQYF; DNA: TGTGCCAGCAGCGTAGGCCATAGTCTAGCGGGAGTCACGCAGTATTTT
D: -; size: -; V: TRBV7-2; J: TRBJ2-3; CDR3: CASSLVGDTQYF; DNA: TGTGCCAGCAGCTTAGTCGGAGATACGCAGTATTTT
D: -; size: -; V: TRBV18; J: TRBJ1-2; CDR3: CASSPRAAGVGYTF; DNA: TGTGCCAGCTCACCACGAGCGGCGGGGGTTGGCTACACCTTC
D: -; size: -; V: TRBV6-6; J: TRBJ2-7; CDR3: CASSYALPPYEQYF; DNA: TGTGCCAGCAGTTACGCCCTACCACCCTACGAGCAGTACTTC
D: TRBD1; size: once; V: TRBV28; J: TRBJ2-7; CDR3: CASTGQGGPYEQYF; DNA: TGTGCCAGCACCGGACAGGGAGGACCCTACGAGCAGTACTTC
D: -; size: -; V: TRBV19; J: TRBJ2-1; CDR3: CASSTDWSSYNEQFF; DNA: TGTGCCAGTAGTACGGACTGGAGCTCCTACAATGAGCAGTTCTTC
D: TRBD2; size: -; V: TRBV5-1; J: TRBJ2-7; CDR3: CASSLAGGARVYEQYF; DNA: TGCGCCAGCAGCTTGGCGGGGGGAGCGCGAGTCTACGAGCAGTACTTC
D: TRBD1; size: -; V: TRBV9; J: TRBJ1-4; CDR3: CASSLTGGWIANEKLFF; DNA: TGTGCCAGCAGCCTGACAGGGGGGTGGATAGCTAATGAAAAACTGTTTTTT
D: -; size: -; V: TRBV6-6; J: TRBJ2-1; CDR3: CASSYRLAYNEQFF; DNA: TGTGCCAGCAGCTACCGACTAGCCTACAATGAGCAGTTCTTC
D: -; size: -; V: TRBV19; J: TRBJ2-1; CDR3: CASSPQGHHLEEQFF; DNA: TGTGCCAGTAGTCCTCAGGGACACCACCTCGAGGAGCAGTTCTTC
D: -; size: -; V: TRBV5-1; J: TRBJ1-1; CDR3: CASSPDRMGTEAFF; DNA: TGCGCCAGCAGCCCTGACAGGATGGGCACTGAAGCTTTCTTT
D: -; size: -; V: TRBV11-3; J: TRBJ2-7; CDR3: CASSLSDLLQYF; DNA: TGTGCCAGCAGCTTATCGGACTTGCTGCAGTACTTC
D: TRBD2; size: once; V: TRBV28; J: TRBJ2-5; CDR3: CASSLSGLAGGKETQYF; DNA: TGTGCCAGCAGTTTGTCGGGACTAGCGGGAGGGAAGGAGACCCAGTACTTC
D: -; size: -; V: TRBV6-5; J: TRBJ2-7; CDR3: CASSYKFPGTYEQYF; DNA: TGTGCCAGCAGTTACAAATTTCCTGGCACCTACGAGCAGTACTTC
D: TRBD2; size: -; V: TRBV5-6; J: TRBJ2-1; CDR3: CASSLSGLALHEQFF; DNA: TGTGCCAGCAGCTTGTCCGGACTAGCGCTCCATGAGCAGTTCTTC
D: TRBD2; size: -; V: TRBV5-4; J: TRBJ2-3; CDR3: CASSQSGSGTDTQYF; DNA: TGTGCCAGCAGCCAGAGCGGGAGCGGCACAGATACGCAGTATTTT